Following are 27 T cell receptor beta chains from one sample sequenced in a study of blood T cell repertoires in COVID-19. This table comes from immunoSEQ multiplex PCR, and its TCRdb copy is limited to in-frame clones, with some not included. Of 350,000 to 400,000 clones in the sample, 85% to 90% were seen once. The source material was PBMCs or T cells enriched from blood (not recorded which). Receptor source: a woman in her 30s with acute COVID-19.

The chain recombines TRBV9 with TRBJ1-6; 8 nucleotides align to TRBD1. The CDR3 is 14 residues long. Germline CDR1 reads SGDLS; CDR2 reads YYNGEE. V lost 3 bases to trimming and J lost 9 bases; unmatched junction nucleotides: 5. CDR3 in DNA: TGTGCCAGCAGCGAAGGACAGGGAGGTTCACCCCTCCACTTT. This codes for CASSEGQGGSPLHF. Full variable domain (outside the CDR3, taken from reference TRBV9 and TRBJ1-6): DSGVTQTPKHLITATGQRVTLRCSPRSGDLSVYWYQQSLDQGLQFLIQYYNGEERAKGNILERFSAQQFPDLHSELNLSSLELGDSALYFCASSEGQGGSPLHFGNGTRLTVT.

The gene calls are TRBV28 and TRBJ1-2; the match to TRBD1 covers 8 bases. The CDR3 is made up of 18 amino acids. V lost 3 bases to trimming and J lost 2 bases; unmatched junction nucleotides: 14. The germline CDR1 and CDR2 sequences are MDHEN and SYDVKM. The CDR3 coding sequence is TGTGCCAGCAGTTTCGGGCGCAGGGGGCCAGGGGGAAACTATGGCTACACCTTC. Protein: CASSFGRRGPGGNYGYTF.

The rearrangement uses TRBV5-1 and TRBJ2-7; TRBD1 might be the D (5 bases). The V and J ends lost 1 base and 7 bases respectively, with 15 bases between them. The germline V gene has CDR1 SGHRS and CDR2 YFSETQ. The CDR3 runs to 14 residues. The CDR3 protein is CASSLTAGIDEQYF. The DNA of the CDR3 is TGCGCCAGCAGCTTGACGGCAGGGATTGATGAGCAGTACTTC.

This clone was seen just once. This chain connects TRBV6-1 to TRBJ1-2; D call uncertain. V gave up 3 bases and J gave up 6 bases, with 8 bases separating them. Germline lookup yields CDR1 MNHNS and CDR2 SASEGT. The CDR3 has 12 amino acids. Here the CDR3 reads CASSDPFHGYTF. DNA of the CDR3: TGTGCCAGCAGTGATCCCTTCCATGGCTACACCTTC.

Details on this clone: Other DNA sequences in this sample translate to the same CDR3. The chain carries TRBV9 and TRBJ2-7; D possibly corresponds to TRBD1 (6 bases). In germline, CDR1 is SGDLS, CDR2 YYNGEE. This CDR3 contains 14 residues. V was pared by 2 bases and J by 0 bases, with 9 bases between. The CDR3, as DNA: TGTGCCAGCAGCGTCGGACAGAGCTCCTACGAGCAGTACTTC. Amino acids: CASSVGQSSYEQYF.

Here the CDR3 reads CATQRGRNTGELFF. In nucleotides, the CDR3 is TGTGCCACCCAAAGGGGGCGCAACACCGGGGAGCTGTTTTTT. The chain combines TRBV6-5 with TRBJ2-2, with 7 bases that match TRBD1. Germline lookup yields CDR1 MNHEY and CDR2 SVGAGI. The CDR3 covers 14 residues. J gave up 2 bases and V 10 bases, and 7 bases lay outside the gene matches.

This sequence joins TRBV3-1 (or the pseudogene TRBV3-2) and TRBJ1-2; D is unclear. The CDR3 consists of 12 residues. Germline loops: CDR1 LGHDT, CDR2 YNNKEL (reference sequence). V was clipped by 6 bases and J by 4 bases, with 9 bases between them. The CDR3 reads CASRSAAYGYTF. The CDR3, as DNA: TGTGCCAGCAGGTCCGCGGCCTATGGCTACACCTTC.

The J gene is TRBJ2-1, the V gene TRBV7-2; TRBD1 aligns across 7 bases. J gave up 0 bases and V 4 bases, and 3 bases lay outside the gene matches. Germline CDR1 reads SGHTA; CDR2 reads FQGNSA. The length of the CDR3 is 15 residues. The CDR3 DNA is TGTGCCAGCAGCTCGGGACAGAGCTCCTACAATGAGCAGTTCTTC. Translating gives CASSSGQSSYNEQFF.

V is TRBV7-4 and J is TRBJ2-7, with a weak D call TRBD2 (5 bases). V was cut by 5 bases and J by 6 bases, with 14 bases left in between. The CDR3 is made up of 13 amino acids. Germline V gives CDR1 SGHVT, CDR2 SQSDAQ. The CDR3 bases are TGTGCCAGCAGCCCAACCAGAGGGAGCGAGCAGTACTTC. Protein sequence: CASSPTRGSEQYF.

This clone appeared a few times. CDR3 region: CASSLETREGNEQFF. The CDR3, as DNA: TGCGCCAGCAGCTTGGAAACCAGGGAGGGTAATGAGCAGTTCTTC. The chain couples TRBV5-1 to TRBJ2-1, with 7 bases matching TRBD2. Unmatched junction bases numbered 7, after V lost 0 bases and J lost 7 bases. This CDR3 is 15 amino acids long. Germline loops: CDR1 SGHRS, CDR2 YFSETQ.

Remarks on this clone: This specimen includes other DNA sequences encoding the same CDR3. CDR3 nucleotides: TGTGCCAGCAGCTTAGAGCGGGGCGCCTCCTACGAGCAGTACTTC. It translates to CASSLERGASYEQYF. The chain recombines TRBV7-2 with TRBJ2-7, with 7 bases aligning to TRBD2. The CDR3 totals 15 residues. Germline CDR1 is SGHTA and CDR2 is FQGNSA. Trimming cost V 1 base and J 0 bases; bases outside gene matches: 3.

This clone was detected only once. The rearrangement links TRBV2 to TRBJ1-2, with D possibly matching TRBD1 (6 bases). Trimming took off 1 base at V and 0 bases at J, with 9 bases between the two ends. There are 15 residues in the CDR3. Germline loops: CDR1 SNHLY, CDR2 FYNNEI. The CDR3 protein is CASSEVRTANYGYTF. In DNA form, the CDR3 reads TGTGCCAGCAGTGAAGTCCGGACAGCTAACTATGGCTACACCTTC.

This chain connects TRBV2 to TRBJ1-1; D possibly corresponds to TRBD1 (5 bases). The CDR3 loop spans 14 amino acids. The germline V gene has CDR1 SNHLY and CDR2 FYNNEI. Between the trimmed V and J ends, which lost 0 bases and 2 bases, there was a span of 7 bases. CDR3 in amino acids: CASSEATVNTEAFF. CDR3 sequence (DNA): TGTGCCAGCAGTGAAGCGACAGTCAACACTGAAGCTTTCTTT.

V gene TRBV7-9 combines with J gene TRBJ2-2, with 8 bases aligning to TRBD2. CDR1 and CDR2 (germline): SEHNR, FQNEAQ (reference sequence). There are 16 residues in the CDR3. After removal of 3 bases from V and 6 bases from J, the junction contained 9 bases not matched to a gene. The CDR3 DNA reads as TGTGCCAGCAGCTTTAGGAGCGCGGGGGGCCCCGGGGAGCTGTTTTTT. Protein sequence: CASSFRSAGGPGELFF.

The rearrangement links TRBV5-5 to TRBJ2-7; 7 bases match TRBD1. V was clipped by 0 bases and J by 2 bases; unmatched bases: 2. The V gene's germline CDR1 is SGHKS and CDR2 YYEKEE (reference sequence). The CDR3 is 14 amino acids. The CDR3 DNA sequence: TGTGCCAGCAGCTTGGAACAGGGGACCTACGAGCAGTACTTC. This encodes CASSLEQGTYEQYF.

The chain uses TRBV5-1 and TRBJ1-4, with D maybe TRBD1 (6 bases). Germline V CDR1 and CDR2: SGHRS, YFSETQ. The germline V and J ends were trimmed by 1 base and 5 bases, with 9 bases remaining between them. This CDR3 spans 14 amino acids. CDR3 coding DNA: TGCGCCAGCAGCTTGAGGCAGGGGAATGAAAAACTGTTTTTT. This codes for CASSLRQGNEKLFF.

This sequence joins TRBV6-5 and TRBJ2-7; D is unclear. V gave up 2 bases and J gave up 2 bases, with 10 bases separating them. The CDR3 runs 14 residues. CDR1 is MNHEY, CDR2 SVGAGI, per germline. CDR3 in amino acids: CASSYLKTTYEQYF. The CDR3 nucleotides read TGTGCCAGCAGTTACCTCAAAACTACCTACGAGCAGTACTTC.

The chain has TRBV5-1 and TRBJ2-7; D possibly corresponds to TRBD1 (6 bases). Trimming pared 4 bases from V and 3 bases from J, leaving 11 bases between. The V gene's germline CDR1 is SGHRS and CDR2 YFSETQ. CDR3 length: 13 residues. The CDR3 DNA follows: TGCGCCAGCAGCAGGGGACATCTCTACGAGCAGTACTTC. Translated: CASSRGHLYEQYF.

This rearrangement joins TRBV7-3 to TRBJ2-2; D is undetermined. CDR1 SGHTA and CDR2 FQGTGA come from the germline V gene. V lost 2 bases, J lost 6 bases, and 7 bases lay in between. The CDR3 is 13 amino acids. CDR3 sequence (DNA): TGTGCCAGCAGCTTATTACGGGCCGGGGAGCTGTTTTTT. It codes for CASSLLRAGELFF.

The chain joins TRBV19 to TRBJ1-2; D gene ambiguous. The ends were cut back, 3 bases at V and 5 bases at J, with 19 bases in the middle. The germline gives CDR1 LNHDA, CDR2 SQIVND (reference sequence). The CDR3 contains 16 residues. The CDR3 DNA reads as TGTGCCAGTAGTATTATGGCAGGCGGGCTGGAATATGGCTACACCTTC. This codes for CASSIMAGGLEYGYTF. Combining the CDR3 with reference TRBV19 and TRBJ1-2 gives the whole variable domain DGGITQSPKYLFRKEGQNVTLSCEQNLNHDAMYWYRQDPGQGLRLIYYSQIVNDFQKGDIAEGYSVSREKKESFPLTVTSAQKNPTAFYLCASSIMAGGLEYGYTFGSGTRLTVV.

This chain uses TRBV6-1 with TRBJ2-3; D is possibly TRBD2 (5 bases). This CDR3 spans 16 amino acids. Germline CDR1 and CDR2: MNHNS and SASEGT. The V and J ends lost 3 bases and 0 bases respectively, with 13 bases between them. The CDR3 reads CASSEGLASSTDTQYF. Written as DNA, the CDR3 is TGTGCCAGCAGTGAGGGATTAGCGTCTAGCACAGATACGCAGTATTTT.

The chain is built from TRBV25-1 and TRBJ2-7; D is unresolved. The CDR3 is made up of 12 amino acids. Germline V lookup: CDR1 MGHDK, CDR2 SYGVNS. Trimming took off 4 bases at V and 2 bases at J, with 6 bases between the two ends. The CDR3, as DNA: TGTGCCAGCAGTGCAGTTACCTACGAGCAGTACTTC. This encodes CASSAVTYEQYF.

The chain links TRBV6-1 to TRBJ1-6; tentative D call: TRBD1 (6 bases). The germline V gene has CDR1 MNHNS and CDR2 SASEGT. V dropped 2 bases and J dropped 0 bases, with 17 bases sitting between them. This CDR3 is 19 amino acids long. The DNA of the CDR3 is TGTGCCAGCAGTGAACCGTCTGACAGGCACTACTCCTATAATTCACCCCTCCACTTT. The encoded protein is CASSEPSDRHYSYNSPLHF.

This chain uses TRBV27 with TRBJ1-6; D is possibly TRBD1 (6 bases). The CDR3 has 15 amino acids. Trimming took off 6 bases at V and 5 bases at J, with 14 bases between the two ends. Germline assignment: CDR1 MNHEY and CDR2 SMNVEV (reference sequence). CDR3 residues: CASRGWGQDNSPLHF. The CDR3 DNA is TGTGCCAGCAGGGGCTGGGGGCAAGATAATTCACCCCTCCACTTT.

The chain links TRBV19 to TRBJ2-1, with 9 bases fitting TRBD2. The CDR3 totals 20 residues. J gave up 0 bases and V 2 bases, and 14 bases lay outside the gene matches. The germline V gene encodes CDR1 LNHDA and CDR2 SQIVND (reference sequence). The CDR3: CASSIRASGAGFGSYNEQFF. CDR3 in DNA: TGTGCCAGTAGTATAAGGGCTAGCGGGGCGGGCTTTGGCTCCTACAATGAGCAGTTCTTC.

The chain recombines TRBV7-9 with TRBJ1-1, with 7 bases fitting TRBD1. Germline V CDR1 and CDR2: SEHNR, FQNEAQ (reference sequence). J gave up 1 base and V 1 base, and 6 bases lay outside the gene matches. This CDR3 spans 16 amino acids. CDR3 in amino acids: CASSLGVGTENTEAFF. The CDR3, as DNA: TGTGCCAGCAGCTTAGGGGTGGGGACAGAGAACACTGAAGCTTTCTTT.

V is TRBV24-1 and J is TRBJ1-3; maybe TRBD1 (6 bases). Germline V gene data show CDR1 as KGHDR and CDR2 as SFDVKD. The CDR3 is made up of 15 amino acids. The germline V and J ends were trimmed by 9 bases and 0 bases, with 14 bases remaining between them. The CDR3 here is CATADGQNSGNTIYF. The CDR3 DNA reads TGTGCCACCGCTGACGGACAGAACTCTGGAAACACCATATATTTT.